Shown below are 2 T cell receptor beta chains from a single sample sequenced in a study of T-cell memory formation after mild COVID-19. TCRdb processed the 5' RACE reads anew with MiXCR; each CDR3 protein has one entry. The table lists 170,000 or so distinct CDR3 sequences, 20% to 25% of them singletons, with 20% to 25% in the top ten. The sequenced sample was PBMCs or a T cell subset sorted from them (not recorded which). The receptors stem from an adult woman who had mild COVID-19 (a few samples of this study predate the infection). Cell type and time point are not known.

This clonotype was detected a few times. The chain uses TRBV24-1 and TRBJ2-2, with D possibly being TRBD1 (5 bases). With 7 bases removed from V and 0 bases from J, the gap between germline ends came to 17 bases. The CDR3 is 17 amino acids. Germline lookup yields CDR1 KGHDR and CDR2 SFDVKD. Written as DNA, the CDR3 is TGTGCCACCAGCCCTACCCCCGACAGACCGAACACCGGGGAGCTGTTTTTT. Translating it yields CATSPTPDRPNTGELFF.

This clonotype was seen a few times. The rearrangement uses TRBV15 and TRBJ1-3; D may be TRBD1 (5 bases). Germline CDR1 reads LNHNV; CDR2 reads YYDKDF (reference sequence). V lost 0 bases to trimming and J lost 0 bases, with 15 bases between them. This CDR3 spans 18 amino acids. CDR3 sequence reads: CATSREIPGEGSGNTIYF. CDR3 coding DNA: TGTGCCACCAGCAGAGAGATTCCGGGGGAAGGCTCTGGAAACACCATATATTTT.